This entry describes one T cell receptor beta chain. Its cognate antigen is unknown. The time point is: blood at routine non-recurrence follow-up after resection. The study sequenced unsorted whole RNA from tumor, nontumor lung or frozen PBMC. The data stem from a study of spatial heterogeneity in lung cancer. Overall study context: The donors comprised 60 to 80 untreated early-stage non-small cell lung cancer patients. In cases with available follow-up PBMC samples, these were sequenced at a median of roughly two years after resection.

Every TCR cDNA molecule bore its own unique molecular identifier. TCRdb used MiXCR to reprocess the 5' RACE reads, holding one entry per CDR3 protein. The sample has around 47,000 distinct CDR3 sequences; about 7.4% are singletons. This CDR3 is 15 amino acids long. V lost 5 bases and J lost 0; bases outside the gene matches: 5. Germline CDR1 PRHDT, CDR2 FYEKMQ (reference sequence). Study results and caveats: Whereas they appeared in blood less at follow-up, ubiquitous expanded tumor TCRs appeared there more at resection.

The material was PBMCs, obtained at follow-up. The chain links TRBV13 to TRBJ2-7, with TRBD2 matching 9 bases. This clonotype was obtained from a female donor with early-stage non-small cell lung cancer. This chain's CDR3 is CASSQTSGSSYEQYF. The CDR3 DNA reads TGTGCCAGCAGCCAGACTAGCGGCAGCTCCTACGAGCAGTACTTC.